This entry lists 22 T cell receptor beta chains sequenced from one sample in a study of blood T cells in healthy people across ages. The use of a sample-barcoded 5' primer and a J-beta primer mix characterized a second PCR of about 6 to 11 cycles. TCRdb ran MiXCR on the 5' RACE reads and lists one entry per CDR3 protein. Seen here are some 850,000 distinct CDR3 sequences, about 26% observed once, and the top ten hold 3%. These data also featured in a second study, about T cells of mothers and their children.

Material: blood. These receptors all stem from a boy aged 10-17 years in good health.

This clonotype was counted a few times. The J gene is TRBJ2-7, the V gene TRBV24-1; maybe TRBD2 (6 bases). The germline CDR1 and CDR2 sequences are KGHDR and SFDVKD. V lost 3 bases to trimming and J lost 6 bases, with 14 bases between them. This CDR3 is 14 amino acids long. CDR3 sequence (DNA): TGTGCCACCAGTGATGCCGGGACTCAGGGCGAGCAGTACTTC. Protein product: CATSDAGTQGEQYF.

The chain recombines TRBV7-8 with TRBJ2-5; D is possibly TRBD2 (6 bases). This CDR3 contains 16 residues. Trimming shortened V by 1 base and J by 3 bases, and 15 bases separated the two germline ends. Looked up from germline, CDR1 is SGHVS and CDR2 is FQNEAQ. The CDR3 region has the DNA TGTGCCAGCAGCTTAGAAGTGCGCGGAGGGGAAGAGACCCAGTACTTC. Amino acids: CASSLEVRGGEETQYF.

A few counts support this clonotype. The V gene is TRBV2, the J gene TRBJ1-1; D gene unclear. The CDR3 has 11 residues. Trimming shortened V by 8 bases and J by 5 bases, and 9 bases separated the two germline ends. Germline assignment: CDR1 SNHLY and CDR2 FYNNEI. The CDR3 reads CASPVGTEAFF. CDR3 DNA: TGTGCCAGCCCCGTCGGGACTGAAGCTTTCTTT.

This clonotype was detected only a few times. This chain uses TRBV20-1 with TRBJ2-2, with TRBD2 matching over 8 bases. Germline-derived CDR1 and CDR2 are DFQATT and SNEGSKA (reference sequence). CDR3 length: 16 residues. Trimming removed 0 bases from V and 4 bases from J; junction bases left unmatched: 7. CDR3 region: CSARDRAGGLTGELFF. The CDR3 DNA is TGCAGTGCTAGAGATAGGGCGGGGGGCCTCACCGGGGAGCTGTTTTTT.

The CDR3, as DNA: TGTGCCAGCAGCAACGGCCGGTATACTGGACGGGGCACAGATACGCAGTATTTT. Residues: CASSNGRYTGRGTDTQYF. The V gene is TRBV21-1, the J gene TRBJ2-3. TRBV21-1 is a pseudogene. The CDR3 loop spans 18 amino acids.

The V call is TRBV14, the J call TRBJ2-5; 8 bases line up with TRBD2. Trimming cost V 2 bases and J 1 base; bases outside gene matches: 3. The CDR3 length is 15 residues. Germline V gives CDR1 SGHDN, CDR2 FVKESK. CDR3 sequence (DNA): TGTGCCAGCAGCCAATTGGGACTAGTCCAAGAGACCCAGTACTTC. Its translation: CASSQLGLVQETQYF.

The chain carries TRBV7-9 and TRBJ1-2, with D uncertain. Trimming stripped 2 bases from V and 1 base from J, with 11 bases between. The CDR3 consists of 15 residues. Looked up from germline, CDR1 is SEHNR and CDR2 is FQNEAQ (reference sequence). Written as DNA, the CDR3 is TGTGCCAGCAGCTTAAAGGCCGGTAGTAACTATGGCTACACCTTC. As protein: CASSLKAGSNYGYTF.

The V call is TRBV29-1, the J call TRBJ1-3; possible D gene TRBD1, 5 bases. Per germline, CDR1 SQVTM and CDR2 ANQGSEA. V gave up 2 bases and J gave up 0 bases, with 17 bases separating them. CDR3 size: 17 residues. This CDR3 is CSVEKERGTHSGNTIYF. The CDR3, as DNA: TGCAGCGTTGAAAAAGAACGGGGGACTCACTCTGGAAACACCATATATTTT. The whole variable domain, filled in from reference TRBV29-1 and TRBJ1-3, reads SAVISQKPSRDICQRGTSLTIQCQVDSQVTMMFWYRQQPGQSLTLIATANQGSEATYESGFVIDKFPISRPNLTFSTLTVSNMSPEDSSIYLCSVEKERGTHSGNTIYFGEGSWLTVV.

The CDR3 DNA reads as TGCGCCAGCAGCTTAGTGGCCAGGGGGAACTATGGCTACACCTTC. It codes for CASSLVARGNYGYTF. The V gene is TRBV5-1, the J gene TRBJ1-2; TRBD1 matches 7 bases. The J segment lost 2 bases and the V segment lost 2 bases, leaving 6 bases of the junction unmatched. Germline V CDR1 and CDR2: SGHRS, YFSETQ. The CDR3 has 15 amino acids.

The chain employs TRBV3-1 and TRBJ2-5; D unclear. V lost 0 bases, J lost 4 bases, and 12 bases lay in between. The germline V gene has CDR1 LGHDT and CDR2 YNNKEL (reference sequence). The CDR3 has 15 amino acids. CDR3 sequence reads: CASSQEGTHGETQYF. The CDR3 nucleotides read TGTGCCAGCAGCCAAGAAGGAACTCATGGAGAGACCCAGTACTTC.

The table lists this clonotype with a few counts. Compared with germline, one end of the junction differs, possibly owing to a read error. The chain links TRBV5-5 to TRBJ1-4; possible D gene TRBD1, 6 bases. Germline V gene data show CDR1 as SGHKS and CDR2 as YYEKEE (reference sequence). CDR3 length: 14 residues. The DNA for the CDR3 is TGTGCCAGCAGCTTCTCGGGGGCGGGTGAAAAACTGGTTTTT. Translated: CASSFSGAGEKLVF.

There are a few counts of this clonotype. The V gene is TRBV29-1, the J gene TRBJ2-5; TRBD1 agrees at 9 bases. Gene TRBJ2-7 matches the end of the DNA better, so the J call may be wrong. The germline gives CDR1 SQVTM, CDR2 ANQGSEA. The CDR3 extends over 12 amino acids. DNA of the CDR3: TGCAGCGTTGGGGACAGGGACTACGAGCAGTACTTC. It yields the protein CSVGDRDYEQYF.

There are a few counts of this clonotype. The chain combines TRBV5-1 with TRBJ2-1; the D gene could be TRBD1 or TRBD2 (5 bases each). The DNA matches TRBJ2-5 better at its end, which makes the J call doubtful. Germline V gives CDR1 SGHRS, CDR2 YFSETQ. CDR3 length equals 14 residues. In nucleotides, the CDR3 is TGCGCCAGCAGCTTGAGGGACCCGCAGGGGACCCAGTACTTC. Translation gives CASSLRDPQGTQYF.

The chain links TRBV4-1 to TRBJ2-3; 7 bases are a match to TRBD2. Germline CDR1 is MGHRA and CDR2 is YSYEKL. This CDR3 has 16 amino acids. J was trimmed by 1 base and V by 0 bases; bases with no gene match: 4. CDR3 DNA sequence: TGCGCCAGCAGCCAAGATTCCCTAGCGGGCACAGATACGCAGTATTTT. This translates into CASSQDSLAGTDTQYF.

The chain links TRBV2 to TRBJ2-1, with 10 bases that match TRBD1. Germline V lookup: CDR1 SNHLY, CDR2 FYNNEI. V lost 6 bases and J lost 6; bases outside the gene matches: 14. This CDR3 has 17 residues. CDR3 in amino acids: CASRSTPGTGEANEQFF. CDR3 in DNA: TGTGCCAGCAGGTCTACCCCCGGGACAGGGGAGGCCAATGAGCAGTTCTTC.

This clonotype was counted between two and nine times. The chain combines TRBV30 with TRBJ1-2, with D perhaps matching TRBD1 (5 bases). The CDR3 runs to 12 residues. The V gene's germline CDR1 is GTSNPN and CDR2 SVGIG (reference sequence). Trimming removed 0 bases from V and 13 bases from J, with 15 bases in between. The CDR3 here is CAWSVRSGGVTF. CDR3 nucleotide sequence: TGTGCCTGGAGTGTACGGAGCGGGGGAGTCACCTTC.

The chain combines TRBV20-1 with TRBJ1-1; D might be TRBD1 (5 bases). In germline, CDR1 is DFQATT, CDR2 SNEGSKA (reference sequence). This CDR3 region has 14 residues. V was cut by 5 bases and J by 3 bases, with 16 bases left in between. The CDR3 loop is CSADSTAGDTEAFF. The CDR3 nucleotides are TGCAGTGCTGATTCGACAGCTGGGGACACTGAAGCTTTCTTT.

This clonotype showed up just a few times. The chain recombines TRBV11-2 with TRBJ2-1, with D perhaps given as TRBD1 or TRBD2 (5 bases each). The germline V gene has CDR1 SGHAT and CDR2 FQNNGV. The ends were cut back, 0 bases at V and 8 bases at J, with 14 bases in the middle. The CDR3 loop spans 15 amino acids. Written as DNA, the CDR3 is TGTGCCAGCAGCTTAGAGCCAGGGACGGGGCATGAGCAGTTCTTC. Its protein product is CASSLEPGTGHEQFF.

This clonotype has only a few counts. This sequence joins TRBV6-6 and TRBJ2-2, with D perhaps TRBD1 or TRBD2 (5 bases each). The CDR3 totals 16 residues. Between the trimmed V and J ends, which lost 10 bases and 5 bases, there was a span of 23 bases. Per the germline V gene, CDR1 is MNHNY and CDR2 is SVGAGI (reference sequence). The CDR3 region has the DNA TGTGCCACTCCCTCGGGGCCGCAGGTCGGAACCGGGGAGCTGTTTTTT. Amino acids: CATPSGPQVGTGELFF.

CDR3 amino acids: CASNLDSRGELFF. CDR3 nucleotides: TGTGCCAGTAATTTGGACAGCCGGGGTGAGCTGTTTTTT. The gene calls are TRBV19 and TRBJ2-2; a weak D match, TRBD1 (6 bases). The CDR3 extends over 13 amino acids. The germline V gene has CDR1 LNHDA and CDR2 SQIVND (reference sequence). The V and J ends lost 7 bases and 11 bases respectively, with 17 bases between them.

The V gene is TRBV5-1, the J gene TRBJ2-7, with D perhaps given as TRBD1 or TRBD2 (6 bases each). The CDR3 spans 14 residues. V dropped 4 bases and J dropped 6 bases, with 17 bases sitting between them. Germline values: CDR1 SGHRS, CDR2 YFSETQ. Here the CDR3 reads CASSPVEGGREQYF. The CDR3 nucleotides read TGCGCCAGCAGCCCCGTCGAGGGGGGACGCGAGCAGTACTTC.

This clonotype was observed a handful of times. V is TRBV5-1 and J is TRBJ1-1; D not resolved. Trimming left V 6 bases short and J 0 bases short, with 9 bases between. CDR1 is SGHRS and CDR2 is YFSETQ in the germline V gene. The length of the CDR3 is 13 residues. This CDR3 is CASTGKVNTEAFF. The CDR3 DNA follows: TGCGCCAGCACCGGGAAAGTGAACACTGAAGCTTTCTTT.